This is a list of T cell receptor beta chains from one sample in a study of T-cell reconstitution after alpha-beta-depleted transplantation in children. MiXCR, applied by TCRdb to the PCR reads, yields one record per CDR3 protein. The repertoire consists of over 80,000 distinct CDR3 sequences, with under 25% occurring once and the leading ten covering about a fifth. The source material was PBMCs, sampled before TCRalphabeta/CD19-depleted stem cell transplant. Receptors were obtained from a boy aged 2 to 9 with acute lymphoblastic leukemia, due to receive a stem cell transplant. Each CDR3 is given without its conserved first and last residue.

TRBV7-8 ASSFSWEGSTGELF
TRBV28 ASSLQSFSFRGYEQY
TRBV24-1 ATGLAEGPNEQF
TRBV7-8 ASSKTSGEGWKTDTQY
TRBV29-1 SVETSGRTDTQY
TRBV9 ASSVGSGVYNEQF
TRBV6-1 ASSEEAASGGYEQY
TRBV10-3 AISEAASGANVLT
TRBV27 ASSLRTPRRGYGYT
TRBV28 ASSVMRGGYTDMQY
TRBV20-1 SASEGTSLYYEQY
TRBV30 AWRTSGATGELF
TRBV28 ASAIALYNEQF
TRBV5-5 ASSLMTSSEQY
TRBV5-1 ASTDSGTEAF
TRBV5-1 ASSPFYTGSQETQY
TRBV5-5 ASTRATGDRNEQF
TRBV7-2 ASSLRTGAYEQY
TRBV20-1 SAREDNEQF
TRBV19 ASSLGVEGQPQH
TRBV20-1 SATPYTVNTEAF
TRBV30 AWSPDSNQPQH
TRBV7-2 ASSLGQATTDTQY
TRBV20-1 SARETETQY
TRBV7-8 ASSLLLVFTYNEQF
TRBV2 ASRAGGRTEAF
TRBV19 ASSSGRITDTQY
TRBV12-3/TRBV12-4 ASTRTSGGAVTQY
TRBV28 ASSLERTGADTQY
TRBV28 ASKQALTDTQY
TRBV4-2 ASSQISGENYNEQF
TRBV5-5 ASSGGTSGHNEQF
TRBV7-2 ASSRGGRVDTQY
TRBV7-7 ASSVRDRVGETQY
TRBV7-9 ASSLEADYGYT
TRBV29-1 SVEQGADTQY
TRBV27 ASSLPGSMNTEAF
TRBV5-1 ASSPSGGYGYT
TRBV28 ASSRDPYEQY